This T cell receptor beta chain was obtained from a study of a mutant IDH1 vaccine in newly diagnosed glioma. Turning to the study itself: Following radiotherapy alone, or alongside temozolomide cycles, vaccination was started after an interval of 4-6 weeks. Treated patients were about 60% male, roughly 40% female, mean age about 43 years.

Germline V CDR1 and CDR2: SGHVS, FNYEAQ. The CDR3 has 16 residues. The V gene lost 3 bases and the J gene lost 0 bases, with 11 bases spanning the gap. Sample time point: week 11, during vaccination. A single vaccine dose contained 300 ug of mutant IDH1 20-mer peptide, and topical imiquimod was used with it. The donors had new WHO grade 3 or 4 astrocytomas; these were IDH1-mutant and ATRX-lost. Using immunoSEQ multiplex PCR, the repertoire was profiled, and TCRdb retains in-frame clones only, with some absent. The sample holds fewer than 45,000 clones, roughly 89% seen once. As regards this clone: The antigen remains undetermined.

The TCR sequence derives from a middle-aged man with glioma. Specimen: PBMCs, collected from a glioma patient whose treatment included an IDH1 peptide vaccine. The V call is TRBV7-6, the J call TRBJ1-4; unclear D gene. The CDR3 here is CASSFWPPPTNEKLFF. The CDR3 DNA reads TGTGCCAGCAGCTTCTGGCCTCCACCAACTAATGAAAAACTGTTTTTT. Full variable domain (rest looked up from reference TRBV7-6 and TRBJ1-4): GAGVSQSPRYKVTKRGQDVALRCDPISGHVSLYWYRQALGQGPEFLTYFNYEAQQDKSGLPNDRFSAERPEGSISTLTIQRTEQRDSAMYRCASSFWPPPTNEKLFFGSGTQLSVL.